The TCR beta chain under discussion was sequenced for a study of early T cells in non-severe SARS-CoV-2 infection. The study, taken as a whole, reports: VDJdb-based annotation leaned toward anti-spike CD8 responses and missed private and CD4 specificities.

CDR3 length: 16 amino acids. Trimming left V 7 bases short and J 5 bases short, with 18 bases between. In germline, CDR1 is SNHLY, CDR2 FYNNEI. As part of library construction, unique molecular identifiers were attached to individual cDNA molecules. TCRdb redid the calling of the 5' RACE reads with MiXCR, one entry per CDR3 protein. There are some 88,000 distinct CDR3 sequences in the sample; roughly 17% occur only once, and about 5% lies in the top ten. This clonotype was counted a few times. What it binds is unknown. This specimen consisted of whole blood, obtained at baseline. This TCR was sampled from an adult who was a healthcare worker with PCR-confirmed SARS-CoV-2 infection or an uninfected control (not recorded which). The chain links TRBV2 to TRBJ1-6; no definite D call. CDR3 protein: CASTSGVGPDNSPLHF. DNA for the CDR3: TGTGCCAGCACGTCGGGCGTTGGCCCGGATAATTCACCCCTCCACTTT.